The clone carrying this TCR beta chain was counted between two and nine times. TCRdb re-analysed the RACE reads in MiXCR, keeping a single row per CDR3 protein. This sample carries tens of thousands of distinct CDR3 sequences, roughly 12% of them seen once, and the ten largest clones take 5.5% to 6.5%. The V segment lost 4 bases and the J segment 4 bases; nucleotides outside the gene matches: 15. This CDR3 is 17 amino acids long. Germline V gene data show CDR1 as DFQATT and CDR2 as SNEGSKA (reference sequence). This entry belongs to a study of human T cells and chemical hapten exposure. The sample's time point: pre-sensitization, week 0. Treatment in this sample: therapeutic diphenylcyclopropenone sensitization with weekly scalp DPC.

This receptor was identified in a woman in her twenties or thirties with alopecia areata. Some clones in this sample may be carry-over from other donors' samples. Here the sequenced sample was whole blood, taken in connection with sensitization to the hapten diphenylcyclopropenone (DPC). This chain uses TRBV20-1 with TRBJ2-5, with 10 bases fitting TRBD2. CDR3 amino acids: CSAKVAGGIDRGETQYF. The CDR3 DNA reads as TGCAGTGCTAAGGTAGCGGGAGGAATTGACCGCGGAGAGACCCAGTACTTC.